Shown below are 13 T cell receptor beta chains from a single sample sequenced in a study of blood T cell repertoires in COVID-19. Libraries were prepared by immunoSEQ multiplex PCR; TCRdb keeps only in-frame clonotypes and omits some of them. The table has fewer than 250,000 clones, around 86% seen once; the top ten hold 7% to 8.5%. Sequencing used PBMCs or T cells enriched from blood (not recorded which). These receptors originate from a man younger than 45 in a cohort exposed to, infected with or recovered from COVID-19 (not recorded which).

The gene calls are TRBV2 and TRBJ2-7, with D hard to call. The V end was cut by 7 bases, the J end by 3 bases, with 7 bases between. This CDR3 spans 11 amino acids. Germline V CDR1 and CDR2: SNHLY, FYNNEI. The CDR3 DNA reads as TGTGCCAGCAACAGAAACTACGAGCAGTACTTC. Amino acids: CASNRNYEQYF.

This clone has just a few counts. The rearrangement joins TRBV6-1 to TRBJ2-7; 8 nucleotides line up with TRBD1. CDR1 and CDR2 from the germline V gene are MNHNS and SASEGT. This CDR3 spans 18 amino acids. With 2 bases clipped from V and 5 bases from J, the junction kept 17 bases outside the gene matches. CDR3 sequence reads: CASSEYPGGTGRIHEQYF. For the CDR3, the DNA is TGTGCCAGCAGTGAATATCCCGGTGGGACAGGCAGAATCCACGAGCAGTACTTC.

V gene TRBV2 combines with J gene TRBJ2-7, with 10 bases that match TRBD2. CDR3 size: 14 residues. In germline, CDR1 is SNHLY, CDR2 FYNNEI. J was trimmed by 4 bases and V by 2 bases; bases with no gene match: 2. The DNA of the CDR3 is TGTGCCAGCAGTGAATTGACTAGCGGGTACGAGCAGTACTTC. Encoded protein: CASSELTSGYEQYF.

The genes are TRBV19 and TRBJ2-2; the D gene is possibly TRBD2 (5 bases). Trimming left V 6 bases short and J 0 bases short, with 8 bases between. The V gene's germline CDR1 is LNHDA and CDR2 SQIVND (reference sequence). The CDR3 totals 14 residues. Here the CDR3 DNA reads TGTGCCAGTAGGACCGGGACGAACACCGGGGAGCTGTTTTTT. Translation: CASRTGTNTGELFF.

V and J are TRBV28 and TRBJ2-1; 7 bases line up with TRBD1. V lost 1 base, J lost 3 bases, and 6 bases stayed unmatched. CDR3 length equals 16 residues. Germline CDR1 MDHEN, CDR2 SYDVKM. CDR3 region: CASSLYRTGFYNEQFF. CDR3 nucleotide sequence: TGTGCCAGCAGTTTATATAGGACAGGTTTCTACAATGAGCAGTTCTTC.

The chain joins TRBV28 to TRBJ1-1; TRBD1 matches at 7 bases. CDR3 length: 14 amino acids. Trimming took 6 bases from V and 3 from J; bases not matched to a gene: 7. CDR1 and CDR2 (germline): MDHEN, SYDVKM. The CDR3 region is CASSPRQGHTEAFF. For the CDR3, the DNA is TGTGCCAGCAGCCCCCGACAGGGACACACTGAAGCTTTCTTT.

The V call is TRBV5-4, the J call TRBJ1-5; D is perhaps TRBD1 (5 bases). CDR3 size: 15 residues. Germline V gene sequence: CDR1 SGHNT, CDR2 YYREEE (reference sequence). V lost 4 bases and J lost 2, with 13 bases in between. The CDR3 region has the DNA TGTGCCAGCAGCCCTGGGGGAGGGGGCAATCAGCCCCAGCATTTT. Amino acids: CASSPGGGGNQPQHF.

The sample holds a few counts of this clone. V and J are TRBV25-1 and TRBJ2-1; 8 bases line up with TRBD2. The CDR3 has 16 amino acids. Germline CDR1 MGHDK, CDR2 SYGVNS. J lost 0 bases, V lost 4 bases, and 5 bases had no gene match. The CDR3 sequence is CASSGWTSLSYNEQFF. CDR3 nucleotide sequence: TGTGCCAGCAGTGGCTGGACTAGCCTCTCCTACAATGAGCAGTTCTTC.

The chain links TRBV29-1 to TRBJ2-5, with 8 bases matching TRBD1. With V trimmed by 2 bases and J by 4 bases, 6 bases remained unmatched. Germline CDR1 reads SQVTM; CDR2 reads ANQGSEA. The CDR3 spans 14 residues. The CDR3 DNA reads TGCAGCGTTGAACCCAGGGGGCAGGGAGAGACCCAGTACTTC. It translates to CSVEPRGQGETQYF.

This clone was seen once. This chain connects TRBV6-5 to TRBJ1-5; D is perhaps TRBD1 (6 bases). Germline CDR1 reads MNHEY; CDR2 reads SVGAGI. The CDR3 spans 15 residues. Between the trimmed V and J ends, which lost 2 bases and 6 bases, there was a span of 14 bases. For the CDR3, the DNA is TGTGCCAGCAGTTACGCGGGGGGCAGCGGTCAGCCCCAGCATTTT. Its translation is CASSYAGGSGQPQHF.

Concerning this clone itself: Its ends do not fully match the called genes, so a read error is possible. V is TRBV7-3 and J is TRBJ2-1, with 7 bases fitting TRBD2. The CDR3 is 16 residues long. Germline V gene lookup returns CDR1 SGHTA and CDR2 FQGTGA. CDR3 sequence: CASSLTPSGVYNEQFF. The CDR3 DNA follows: TGTGCCAGCAGCCTAACCCCTAGCGGAGTTTACAATGAGCAGTTCTTC.

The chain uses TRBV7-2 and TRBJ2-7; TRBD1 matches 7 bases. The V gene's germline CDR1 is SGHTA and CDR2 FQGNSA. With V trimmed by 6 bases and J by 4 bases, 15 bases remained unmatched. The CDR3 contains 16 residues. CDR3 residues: CASSLQGRGLPYEQYF. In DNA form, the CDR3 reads TGTGCCAGCAGTTTACAGGGGCGTGGGCTACCGTACGAGCAGTACTTC.

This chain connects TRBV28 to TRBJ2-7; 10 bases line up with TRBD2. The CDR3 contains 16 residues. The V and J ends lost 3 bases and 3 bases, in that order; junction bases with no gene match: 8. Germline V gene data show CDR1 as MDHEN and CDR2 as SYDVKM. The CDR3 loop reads CASSFRASGSIYEQYF. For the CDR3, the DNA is TGTGCCAGCAGTTTCCGAGCTAGCGGGAGTATCTACGAGCAGTACTTC.